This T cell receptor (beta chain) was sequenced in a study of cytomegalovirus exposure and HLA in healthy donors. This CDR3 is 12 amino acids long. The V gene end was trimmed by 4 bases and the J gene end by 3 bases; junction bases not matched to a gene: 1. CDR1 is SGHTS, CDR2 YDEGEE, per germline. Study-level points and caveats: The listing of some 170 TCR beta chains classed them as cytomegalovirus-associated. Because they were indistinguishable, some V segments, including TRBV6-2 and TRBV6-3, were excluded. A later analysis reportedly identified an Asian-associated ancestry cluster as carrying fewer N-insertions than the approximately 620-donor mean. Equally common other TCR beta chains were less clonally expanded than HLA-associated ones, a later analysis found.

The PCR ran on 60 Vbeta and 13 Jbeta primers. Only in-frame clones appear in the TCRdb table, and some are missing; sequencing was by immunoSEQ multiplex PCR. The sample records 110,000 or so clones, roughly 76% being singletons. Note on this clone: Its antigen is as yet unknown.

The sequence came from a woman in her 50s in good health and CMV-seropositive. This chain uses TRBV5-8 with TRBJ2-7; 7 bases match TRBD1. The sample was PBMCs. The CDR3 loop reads CASSGDSYEQYF. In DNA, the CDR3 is TGTGCCAGCAGCGGGGACAGCTACGAGCAGTACTTC.